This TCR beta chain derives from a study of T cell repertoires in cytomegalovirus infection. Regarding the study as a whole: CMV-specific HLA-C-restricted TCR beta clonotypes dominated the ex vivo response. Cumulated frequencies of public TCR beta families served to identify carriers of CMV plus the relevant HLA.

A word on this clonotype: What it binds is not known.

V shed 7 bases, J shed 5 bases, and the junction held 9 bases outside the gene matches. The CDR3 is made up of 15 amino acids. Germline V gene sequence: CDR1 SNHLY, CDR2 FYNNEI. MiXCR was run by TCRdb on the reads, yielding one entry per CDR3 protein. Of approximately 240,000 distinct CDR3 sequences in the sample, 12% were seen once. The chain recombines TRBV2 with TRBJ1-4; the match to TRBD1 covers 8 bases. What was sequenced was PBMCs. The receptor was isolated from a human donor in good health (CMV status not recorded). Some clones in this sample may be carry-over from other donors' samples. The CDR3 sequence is CASKKDRAVNEKLFF. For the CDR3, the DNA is TGTGCCAGCAAAAAGGACAGGGCCGTAAATGAAAAACTGTTTTTT.